The 26 T cell receptor beta chains below all came from one sample that was sequenced in a study of cytomegalovirus exposure and HLA in healthy donors. PCR amplification relied on 60 Vbeta primers (plus 13 Jbeta primers). Using immunoSEQ multiplex PCR, the repertoire was profiled, and TCRdb retains in-frame clones only, with some absent. The table includes fewer than 200,000 clones, over 9.5% detected once. Sequencing was performed on PBMCs. The receptors originated from a middle-aged man in good health and CMV-seropositive.

This chain joins TRBV28 and TRBJ2-7; the match to TRBD1 covers 8 bases. The CDR3 spans 14 residues. Germline CDR1 is MDHEN and CDR2 is SYDVKM. With V trimmed by 6 bases and J by 2 bases, 6 bases remained unmatched. Here the CDR3 DNA reads TGTGCCAGCAGCCCGGGACAGGTCACCTACGAGCAGTACGTC. It encodes CASSPGQVTYEQYV.

This clone was counted a few times. The genes are TRBV19 and TRBJ1-5, with TRBD1 matching over 10 bases. Losses at the gene ends were 4 bases for V and 3 bases for J; bases not matched to a gene: 6. This CDR3 has 16 amino acids. Germline values: CDR1 LNHDA, CDR2 SQIVND (reference sequence). In DNA, the CDR3 is TGTGCCAGTAGTACTAGGGACAGGGGTTACAATCAGCCCCAGCATTTT. Translating it yields CASSTRDRGYNQPQHF.

Only a few counts were recorded for this clone. The chain carries TRBV7-9 and TRBJ2-1; D might be TRBD1 (6 bases). The germline V and J ends were trimmed by 11 bases and 8 bases, with 19 bases remaining between them. Germline V gene data show CDR1 as SEHNR and CDR2 as FQNEAQ (reference sequence). There are 13 residues in the CDR3. The CDR3 region is CAQGRDSRYEQFF. The CDR3 DNA sequence: TGTGCCCAGGGGCGAGACTCCAGGTATGAGCAGTTCTTC.

Only a few counts were recorded for this clone. The chain recombines TRBV25-1 with TRBJ1-6; TRBD1 is a possible D gene (5 bases). The V gene lost 7 bases and the J gene lost 14 bases, with 15 bases spanning the gap. This CDR3 comprises 12 residues. Germline CDR1 MGHDK, CDR2 SYGVNS. CDR3 bases: TGTGCCAGCACAGGGACCCGGGGGGCCCTCCACTTT. Translated: CASTGTRGALHF.

This clone came up a few times. This chain joins TRBV5-6 and TRBJ1-4; D not resolved. In germline, CDR1 is SGHDT, CDR2 YYEEEE. This CDR3 region has 15 residues. Trimming took 7 bases from V and 4 from J, leaving 17 bases between them. DNA for the CDR3: TGTGCCAGCTCACCACACGGGAGGGATAATGAAAAACTGTTTTTT. It codes for CASSPHGRDNEKLFF.

This clone was seen a handful of times. The chain uses TRBV7-6 and TRBJ2-5; TRBD1 might be the D (6 bases). The germline V gene has CDR1 SGHVS and CDR2 FNYEAQ. V was cut by 6 bases and J by 5 bases, with 25 bases left in between. The CDR3 is 17 amino acids. The CDR3 bases are TGTGCCAGCAGTTCCTCCCGGGACATCTCCCGTAGGGAGACCCAGTACTTC. As protein: CASSSSRDISRRETQYF.

This rearrangement joins TRBV9 to TRBJ2-2, with D perhaps matching TRBD2 (6 bases). Per germline, CDR1 SGDLS and CDR2 YYNGEE. V gave up 4 bases and J gave up 3 bases, with 19 bases separating them. The CDR3 length is 17 residues. CDR3 DNA: TGTGCCAGCAGCCCACCCGGGGGAGTCCGGGACACCGGGGAGCTGTTTTTT. Its protein product is CASSPPGGVRDTGELFF.

The chain is built from TRBV7-6 and TRBJ2-1, with TRBD2 matching 15 bases. V was clipped by 1 base and J by 0 bases; unmatched bases: 4. This CDR3 comprises 19 residues. Germline CDR1 SGHVS, CDR2 FNYEAQ. The CDR3 region has the DNA TGTGCCAGCAGCTTAGAGGGACTAGCGGGGGGTAGCTCCTACAATGAGCAGTTCTTC. Translation gives CASSLEGLAGGSSYNEQFF.

The chain recombines TRBV7-2 with TRBJ2-1; 7 positions match TRBD1. CDR1 SGHTA and CDR2 FQGNSA come from the germline V gene. J was trimmed by 2 bases and V by 3 bases; bases with no gene match: 7. This CDR3 comprises 16 residues. The CDR3 region is CASSFLTGIPYNEQFF. The CDR3 coding sequence is TGTGCCAGCAGCTTCCTGACAGGGATACCCTACAATGAGCAGTTCTTC.

The chain employs TRBV6-1 and TRBJ1-1; D is perhaps TRBD1 (5 bases). Germline assignment: CDR1 MNHNS and CDR2 SASEGT. Trimming left V 1 base short and J 4 bases short, with 13 bases between. The CDR3 runs to 15 residues. CDR3 nucleotide sequence: TGTGCCAGCAGTGAAGTGGGGGGTGGGGGCACTGAAGCTTTCTTT. It is translated as CASSEVGGGGTEAFF.

The chain uses TRBV5-1 and TRBJ2-1; the match to TRBD2 covers 8 bases. The CDR3 extends over 17 amino acids. CDR1 SGHRS and CDR2 YFSETQ come from the germline V gene. V dropped 4 bases and J dropped 1; count of bases not matched to a gene: 10. CDR3 amino acids: CASSLTLAASSYNEQFF. CDR3 nucleotides: TGCGCCAGCAGCCTCACACTAGCGGCCTCTTCCTACAATGAGCAGTTCTTC.

This clone was seen a handful of times. This chain joins TRBV15 and TRBJ2-7; weak D call: TRBD2 (5 bases). The V and J ends lost 5 bases and 6 bases respectively, with 23 bases between them. Germline lookup yields CDR1 LNHNV and CDR2 YYDKDF (reference sequence). The CDR3 totals 16 residues. In DNA, the CDR3 is TGTGCCACCAGCGCCCGTGAAACACTGCACCGGGGCGAGCAGTACTTC. Protein: CATSARETLHRGEQYF.

This clone showed up just a few times. The rearrangement uses TRBV19 and TRBJ2-2, with TRBD2 matching 11 bases. The trim removed 1 base at V and 0 bases at J, leaving 4 bases unmatched. CDR1 LNHDA and CDR2 SQIVND come from the germline V gene (reference sequence). The CDR3 extends over 18 amino acids. The CDR3 region is CASSIVLAGGANTGELFF. CDR3 DNA sequence: TGTGCCAGTAGTATAGTCCTAGCGGGGGGTGCGAACACCGGGGAGCTGTTTTTT. Supplemented by reference TRBV19 and TRBJ2-2, the full variable domain reads DGGITQSPKYLFRKEGQNVTLSCEQNLNHDAMYWYRQDPGQGLRLIYYSQIVNDFQKGDIAEGYSVSREKKESFPLTVTSAQKNPTAFYLCASSIVLAGGANTGELFFGEGSRLTVL.

The V gene is TRBV28, the J gene TRBJ2-5, with 8 bases that match TRBD2. V gave up 6 bases and J gave up 3 bases; unmatched junction bases: 6. Per germline, CDR1 MDHEN and CDR2 SYDVKM. There are 14 residues in the CDR3. The CDR3, as DNA: TGTGCCAGCAGCTCCCCCGGGGGGGAAGAGACCCAGTACTTC. Residues: CASSSPGGEETQYF.

The CDR3 sequence: CASSLVDRGSPLHF. For the CDR3, the DNA is TGTGCCAGCAGCTTGGTGGACAGGGGTTCACCCCTCCACTTT. V gene TRBV5-6 combines with J gene TRBJ1-6; 9 nucleotides line up with TRBD1. This CDR3 is 14 amino acids long. J lost 9 bases, V lost 0 bases, and 1 base had no gene match. From germline, CDR1 is SGHDT and CDR2 YYEEEE.

The chain combines TRBV18 with TRBJ2-3; no reliable D call. The germline gives CDR1 KGHSH, CDR2 LQKENI. V gave up 5 bases and J gave up 1 base, with 16 bases separating them. The CDR3 length is 16 residues. CDR3 amino acids: CASSISGGSGTDTQYF. The CDR3, as DNA: TGTGCCAGCTCAATTTCCGGCGGCTCGGGCACAGATACGCAGTATTTT.

This clone was found a few times. The V call is TRBV6-1, the J call TRBJ1-2, with D perhaps TRBD1 (6 bases). The CDR3 runs to 12 residues. Per the germline V gene, CDR1 is MNHNS and CDR2 is SASEGT. The V and J ends lost 8 bases and 8 bases respectively, with 15 bases between them. CDR3 nucleotides: TGTGCCAGCCTAAGGGGGAAGGAAGGCTACACCTTC. It yields the protein CASLRGKEGYTF.

The chain employs TRBV4-3 and TRBJ2-3; 7 nucleotides agree with TRBD2. In germline, CDR1 is LGHNA, CDR2 YSLEER. The CDR3 sequence is 14 residues long. Germline trimming cut 4 bases from V and 5 bases from J; bases unmatched to any gene: 6. The CDR3 loop is CASSRGRGRDTQYF. Here the CDR3 DNA reads TGCGCCAGCAGCCGGGGGAGGGGCAGAGATACGCAGTATTTT.

This clone showed up just a few times. Other DNA sequences of this sample code for an identical CDR3. V gene TRBV7-2 combines with J gene TRBJ1-1; the D is unclear. V was shortened by 3 bases and J by 1 base, with 9 bases between the two germline ends. CDR1 and CDR2 (germline): SGHTA, FQGNSA. This CDR3 contains 14 residues. CDR3 DNA sequence: TGTGCCAGCAGCTTCGGTGGCGGGAACACTGAAGCTTTCTTT. Translation: CASSFGGGNTEAFF.

The genes are TRBV19 and TRBJ2-2; 9 positions match TRBD2. V was pared by 3 bases and J by 4 bases, with 0 bases of the junction left unmatched. The CDR3 sequence is 14 residues long. Looked up from germline, CDR1 is LNHDA and CDR2 is SQIVND (reference sequence). The CDR3 bases are TGTGCCAGTAGTATTAGCGGGGGCACCGGGGAGCTGTTTTTT. Protein: CASSISGGTGELFF.

This clone occurred a few times. The J gene is TRBJ2-3, the V gene TRBV6-6; no firm D call. V was trimmed by 10 bases and J by 6 bases, leaving 8 bases between them. CDR1 MNHNY and CDR2 SVGAGI come from the germline V gene (reference sequence). The CDR3 extends over 10 amino acids. CDR3 nucleotide sequence: TGTGCCACCACCGGGGATACGCAGTATTTT. It yields the protein CATTGDTQYF.

CDR3 region: CASSPGTGGTPEQYF. CDR3 sequence (DNA): TGTGCCAGCTCACCGGGGACAGGAGGGACCCCCGAGCAGTACTTC. This chain connects TRBV18 to TRBJ2-7, with TRBD1 identical over 8 bases. Germline CDR1 KGHSH, CDR2 LQKENI. V trimming: 3 bases; J trimming: 6 bases; junction bases outside the gene matches: 10. The CDR3 runs 15 residues.

This clone was seen a handful of times. The chain is built from TRBV30 and TRBJ1-1, with D tentatively TRBD1 (5 bases). This CDR3 spans 11 amino acids. CDR1 GTSNPN and CDR2 SVGIG come from the germline V gene (reference sequence). Deletions cut 8 bases from V and 4 bases from J, with 11 bases between. CDR3 nucleotides: TGTGCCCAGGACCAGGGCACTGAAGCTTTCTTT. It specifies CAQDQGTEAFF.

The chain combines TRBV7-8 with TRBJ2-7; D is uncertain. The V gene lost 5 bases and the J gene lost 2 bases, with 7 bases spanning the gap. Germline values: CDR1 SGHVS, CDR2 FQNEAQ. The CDR3 runs to 12 residues. The CDR3 coding sequence is TGTGCCAGCAGCGAGACACCCTACGAGCAGTACTTC. It specifies CASSETPYEQYF.

V gene TRBV10-3 combines with J gene TRBJ2-5, with 7 bases fitting TRBD1. The V gene's germline CDR1 is ENHRY and CDR2 SYGVKD. With 0 bases clipped from V and 4 bases from J, the junction kept 5 bases outside the gene matches. The CDR3 totals 15 residues. CDR3 in amino acids: CAISESETGLETQYF. The CDR3 DNA sequence: TGTGCCATCAGTGAGTCGGAGACAGGGTTAGAGACCCAGTACTTC.

This clone was observed a handful of times. The chain joins TRBV5-4 to TRBJ1-2; D is undetermined. Germline V gene data show CDR1 as SGHNT and CDR2 as YYREEE (reference sequence). The CDR3 is 15 residues long. Trimming shortened V by 0 bases and J by 2 bases, and 11 bases separated the two germline ends. The CDR3 loop is CASSLVNDGNYGYTF. In DNA form, the CDR3 reads TGTGCCAGCAGCTTGGTGAATGACGGGAACTATGGCTACACCTTC. The variable domain in full, with the rest retrieved from reference TRBV5-4 and TRBJ1-2, is ETGVTQSPTHLIKTRGQQVTLRCSSQSGHNTVSWYQQALGQGPQFIFQYYREEENGRGNFPPRFSGLQFPNYSSELNVNALELDDSALYLCASSLVNDGNYGYTFGSGTRLTVV.